Shown below are 10 T cell receptor beta chains from a single sample sequenced in a study of T cell repertoires in cytomegalovirus infection. From the reads, TCRdb called clonotypes with MiXCR, one entry per CDR3 protein. The data show fewer than 350,000 distinct CDR3 sequences, more than 8% seen once. Sequenced sample: PBMCs. The receptor source for this set is a human donor in good health (CMV status not recorded). Some clones in this sample may be carry-over from other donors' samples.

In this sample, this clonotype turned up a few times. This chain uses TRBV13 with TRBJ1-2; 9 bases agree with TRBD1. The CDR3 spans 18 residues. In germline, CDR1 is PRHDT, CDR2 FYEKMQ (reference sequence). Trimming took 1 base from V and 4 from J; bases not matched to a gene: 13. The CDR3, as DNA: TGTGCCAGCAGCTTAGACGGGACAGGGCGACGAATGTTCTATGGCTACACCTTC. This encodes CASSLDGTGRRMFYGYTF.

This clonotype was picked up many times. The chain is built from TRBV7-2 and TRBJ2-5; 12 bases line up with TRBD2. Unmatched junction bases numbered 4, after V lost 0 bases and J lost 5 bases. Germline V gene lookup returns CDR1 SGHTA and CDR2 FQGNSA. This CDR3 contains 16 residues. CDR3 coding DNA: TGTGCCAGCAGCTTAGCCGCTAGCGGGGGGGCCGAGACCCAGTACTTC. This encodes CASSLAASGGAETQYF.

This clonotype has a handful of counts. J is TRBJ2-7 and V is TRBV7-2; the D is unclear. This CDR3 comprises 16 residues. Trimming pared 2 bases from V and 5 bases from J, leaving 19 bases between. CDR1 and CDR2 from the germline V gene are SGHTA and FQGNSA. The CDR3 reads CASSLNALRGENEQYF. CDR3 DNA sequence: TGTGCCAGCAGCTTAAACGCCCTTAGAGGCGAAAACGAGCAGTACTTC. Full variable domain (missing parts from reference TRBV7-2 and TRBJ2-7): GAGVSQSPSNKVTEKGKDVELRCDPISGHTALYWYRQSLGQGLEFLIYFQGNSAPDKSGLPSDRFSAERTGGSVSTLTIQRTQQEDSAVYLCASSLNALRGENEQYFGPGTRLTVT.

This clonotype was observed many times. This sequence joins TRBV7-2 and TRBJ2-1; either TRBD1 or TRBD2 may fit D (5 bases each). This CDR3 is built from 15 residues. Trimming shortened V by 1 base and J by 3 bases, and 10 bases separated the two germline ends. The germline V gene has CDR1 SGHTA and CDR2 FQGNSA. The CDR3 DNA sequence: TGTGCCAGCAGCTTAGACGGGACGGACTACAATGAGCAGTTCTTC. Translated: CASSLDGTDYNEQFF.

The table lists this clonotype with a few counts. The chain combines TRBV7-2 with TRBJ1-2, with D possibly TRBD1 on 6 matching bases. V was trimmed by 5 bases and J by 6 bases, leaving 22 bases between them. This CDR3 contains 16 residues. CDR1 and CDR2 from the germline V gene are SGHTA and FQGNSA. DNA for the CDR3: TGTGCCAGCAGCCCCGCCCCCCAACAGGGCAATGATGGCTACACCTTC. As protein: CASSPAPQQGNDGYTF.

The sample holds many counts of this clonotype. The J gene is TRBJ1-4, the V gene TRBV28; D is unclear. This CDR3 is built from 10 residues. The germline V and J ends were trimmed by 8 bases and 7 bases, with 5 bases remaining between them. The germline gives CDR1 MDHEN, CDR2 SYDVKM. The CDR3 loop reads CASFGEKLFF. The CDR3 DNA reads as TGTGCCAGCTTCGGTGAAAAACTGTTTTTT.

CDR3 sequence (DNA): TGTGCCAGCCGTCGAACAGGGGTAGGTCCCTACGAGCAGTACTTC. Its protein product is CASRRTGVGPYEQYF. The J gene is TRBJ2-7, the V gene TRBV27; 7 bases map to TRBD1. The CDR3 is 15 residues long. Per germline, CDR1 MNHEY and CDR2 SMNVEV (reference sequence). The V gene end was trimmed by 8 bases and the J gene end by 2 bases; junction bases not matched to a gene: 12.

This clonotype has only a few counts. The chain carries TRBV2 and TRBJ2-1; 8 bases are a match to TRBD2. In germline, CDR1 is SNHLY, CDR2 FYNNEI. The CDR3 has 19 amino acids. V gave up 0 bases and J gave up 1 base; unmatched junction bases: 11. The CDR3 loop is CASSEAALYSGESYNEQFF. As DNA, the CDR3 is TGTGCCAGCAGTGAAGCGGCCCTTTATAGCGGGGAGTCCTACAATGAGCAGTTCTTC.

This clonotype has at least ten counts. The rearrangement joins TRBV6-2 or TRBV6-3 to TRBJ1-5, with D perhaps TRBD1 (5 bases). CDR1 is MNHEY and CDR2 is SVGEGT in the germline V gene. CDR3 length equals 19 residues. Trimming left V 0 bases short and J 0 bases short, with 18 bases between. The CDR3 nucleotides read TGTGCCAGCAGTTACTCGGGGCAGGTTGACTTTTATAGCAATCAGCCCCAGCATTTT. Translating it yields CASSYSGQVDFYSNQPQHF.

This clonotype was observed a few times. The chain carries TRBV7-2 and TRBJ2-2; no clear D gene. This CDR3 has 14 amino acids. The ends were cut back, 6 bases at V and 2 bases at J, with 10 bases in the middle. The germline CDR1 and CDR2 sequences are SGHTA and FQGNSA. The CDR3 reads CASSRVRNTGELFF. The CDR3 DNA sequence: TGTGCCAGCAGTCGGGTCCGAAACACCGGGGAGCTGTTTTTT.